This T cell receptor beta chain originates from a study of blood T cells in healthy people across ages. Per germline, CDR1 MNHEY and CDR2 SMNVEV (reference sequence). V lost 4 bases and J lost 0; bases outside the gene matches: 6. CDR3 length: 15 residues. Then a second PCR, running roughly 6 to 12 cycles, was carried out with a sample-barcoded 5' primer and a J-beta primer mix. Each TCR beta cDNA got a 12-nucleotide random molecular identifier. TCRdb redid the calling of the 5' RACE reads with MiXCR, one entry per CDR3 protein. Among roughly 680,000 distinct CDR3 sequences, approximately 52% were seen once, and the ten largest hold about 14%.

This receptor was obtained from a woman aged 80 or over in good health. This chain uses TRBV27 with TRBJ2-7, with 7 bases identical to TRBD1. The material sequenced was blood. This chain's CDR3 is CASSSPRQGSYEQYF. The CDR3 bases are TGTGCCAGCAGTTCCCCCCGACAGGGCTCCTACGAGCAGTACTTC.